This TCR beta chain was identified during a study of shared clonotypes between healthy human individuals. The study's findings and limits: Among donors, sharing of clonotypes was expected to be affected by sequencing depth. The authors sampled blood alone, and tissue repertoires likely differ.

Naivety among CD8 cells was defined by CD45RO negativity and positive CCR7 selection, thereby excluding terminally differentiated effector memory CD45RA+ cells. The donors were all Caucasian adults (living in Nashville, Tennessee). On this clone itself: The antigen remains unidentified.

The data were produced by immunoSEQ multiplex PCR, yet TCRdb's version contains in-frame clones alone and is incomplete. Here the sample spans approximately 600,000 clones, around 96% being singletons. V was cut by 8 bases and J by 7 bases, with 12 bases left in between. Per the germline V gene, CDR1 is SNHLY and CDR2 is FYNNEI. This CDR3 spans 12 amino acids. The TCR was taken from a woman aged 25 to 39 in good health. The chain recombines TRBV2 with TRBJ2-1, with no clear D. What was sequenced was naive CD8+ T cells sorted from blood. The CDR3 is CASEAARNEQFF. The CDR3 DNA reads TGTGCCAGCGAGGCAGCTCGGAATGAGCAGTTCTTC. Together with reference TRBV2 and TRBJ2-1, the CDR3 gives the full variable domain: EPEVTQTPSHQVTQMGQEVILRCVPISNHLYFYWYRQILGQKVEFLVSFYNNEISEKSEIFDDQFSVERPDGSNFTLKIRSTKLEDSAMYFCASEAARNEQFFGPGTRLTVL.